The present TCR beta chain was sequenced within a study of PD-1 blockade in classical Hodgkin lymphoma. Study-level background: Patients received nivolumab 3 mg/kg intravenously every 2 weeks. Study findings and constraints: Whoever responded completely had baseline diversity much like that seen in newly diagnosed patients. TCR diversity at baseline was reported to be reduced in newly diagnosed patients relative to healthy donors.

Brentuximab vedotin exposure varied, and every patient relapsed after autologous stem cell transplantation. Each best response was a complete response, a partial response or progressive disease. A few counts support this clone. Antigen specificity is unknown. Method: immunoSEQ multiplex PCR; TCRdb's copy keeps in-frame clones and lacks some. The table lists about 40,000 clones, 87% of them singletons. V was cut by 8 bases and J by 3 bases, with 11 bases left in between. The CDR3 is made up of 13 amino acids. CDR1 and CDR2 from the germline V gene are SNHLY and FYNNEI. The TCR sequence derives from a human donor with classical Hodgkin lymphoma. Sequenced material: peripheral blood mononuclear cells (PBMCs), taken at baseline. The chain couples TRBV2 to TRBJ1-5; maybe TRBD1 (5 bases). The CDR3 DNA reads TGTGCCAGCCTAGAGGGGTCCAATCAGCCCCAGCATTTT. Translation gives CASLEGSNQPQHF.